Here is one TCR beta chain with its context. Generated by immunoSEQ multiplex PCR, the TCRdb table keeps only in-frame clones and is missing some. The sample consists of 120,000 or so clones, about 90% of them appearing once. There are 15 residues in the CDR3. The V gene's germline CDR1 is LGHDT and CDR2 YNNKEL (reference sequence). V lost 1 base to trimming and J lost 2 bases; unmatched junction nucleotides: 4. This sample is part of a study of control samples from healthy donors and cancer patients. The clonotype originates from a man aged 55 to 70 in good health. The material sequenced was blood. The gene calls are TRBV3-1 (or the pseudogene TRBV3-2) and TRBJ2-7; TRBD2 matches at 8 bases. DNA of the CDR3: TGTGCCAGCAGCCAAGGTCCACTAGCGGCCTACGAGCAGTACTTC. Translating it yields CASSQGPLAAYEQYF.